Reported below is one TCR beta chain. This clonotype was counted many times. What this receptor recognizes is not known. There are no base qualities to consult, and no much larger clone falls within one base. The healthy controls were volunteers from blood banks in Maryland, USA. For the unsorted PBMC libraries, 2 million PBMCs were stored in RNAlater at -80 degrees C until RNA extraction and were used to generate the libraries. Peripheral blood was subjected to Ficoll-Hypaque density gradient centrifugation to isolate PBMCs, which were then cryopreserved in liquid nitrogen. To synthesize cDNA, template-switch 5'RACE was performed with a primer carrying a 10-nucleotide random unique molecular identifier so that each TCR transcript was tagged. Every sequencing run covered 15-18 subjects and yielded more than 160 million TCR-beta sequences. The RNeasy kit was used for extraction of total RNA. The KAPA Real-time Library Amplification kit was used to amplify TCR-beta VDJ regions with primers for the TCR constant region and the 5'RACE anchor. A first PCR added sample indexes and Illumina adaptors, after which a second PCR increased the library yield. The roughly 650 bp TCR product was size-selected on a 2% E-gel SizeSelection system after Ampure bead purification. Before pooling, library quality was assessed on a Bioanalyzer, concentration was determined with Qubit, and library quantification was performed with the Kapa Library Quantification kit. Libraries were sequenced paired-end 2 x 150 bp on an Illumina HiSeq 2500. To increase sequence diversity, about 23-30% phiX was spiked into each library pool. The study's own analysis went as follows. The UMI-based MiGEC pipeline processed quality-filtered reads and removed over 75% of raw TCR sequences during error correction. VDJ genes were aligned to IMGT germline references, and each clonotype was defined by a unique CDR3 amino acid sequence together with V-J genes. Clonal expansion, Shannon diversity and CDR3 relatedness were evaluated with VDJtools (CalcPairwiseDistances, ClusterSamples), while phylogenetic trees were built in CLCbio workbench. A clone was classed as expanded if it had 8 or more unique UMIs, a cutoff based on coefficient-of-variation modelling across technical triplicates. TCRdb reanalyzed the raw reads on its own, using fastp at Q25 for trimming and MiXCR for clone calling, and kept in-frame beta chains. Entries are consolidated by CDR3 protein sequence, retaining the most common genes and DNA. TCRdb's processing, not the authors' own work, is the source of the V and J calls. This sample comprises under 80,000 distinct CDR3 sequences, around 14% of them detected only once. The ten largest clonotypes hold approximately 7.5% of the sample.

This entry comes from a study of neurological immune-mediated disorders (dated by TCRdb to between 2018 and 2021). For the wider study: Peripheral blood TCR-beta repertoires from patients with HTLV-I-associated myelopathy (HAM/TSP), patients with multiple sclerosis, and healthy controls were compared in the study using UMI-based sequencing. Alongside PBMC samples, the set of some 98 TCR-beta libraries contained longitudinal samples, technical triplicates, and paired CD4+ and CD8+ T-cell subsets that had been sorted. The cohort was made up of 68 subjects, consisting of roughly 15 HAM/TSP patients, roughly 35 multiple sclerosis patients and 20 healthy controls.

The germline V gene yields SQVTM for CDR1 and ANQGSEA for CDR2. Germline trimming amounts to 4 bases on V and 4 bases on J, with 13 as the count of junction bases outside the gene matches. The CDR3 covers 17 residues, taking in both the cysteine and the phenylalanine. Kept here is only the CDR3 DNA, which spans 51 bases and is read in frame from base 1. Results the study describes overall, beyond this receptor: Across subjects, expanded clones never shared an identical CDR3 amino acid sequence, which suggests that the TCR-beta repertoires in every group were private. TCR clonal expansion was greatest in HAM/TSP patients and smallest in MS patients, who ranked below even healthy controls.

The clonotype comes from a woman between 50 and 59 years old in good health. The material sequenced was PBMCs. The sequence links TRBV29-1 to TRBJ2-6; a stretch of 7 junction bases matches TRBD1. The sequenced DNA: TGCAGCGTTGGGACCCGGGACAGCAAGACCGGGGCCAACGTCCTGACTTTC. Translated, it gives CSVGTRDSKTGANVLTF.